This TCR beta chain was captured by sequencing in a study of cytomegalovirus exposure and HLA in healthy donors. Study results and caveats: The productive fraction for most TCR beta V segments was about 90% or about 30% in an earlier analysis.

Unrecorded immune exposures were likely, despite nominal health at sampling. A remark on this clone: Its antigen is not identified.

Primers for the PCR totalled 60 Vbeta and 13 Jbeta. Under the authors' procedure: Around 9.9 million shared chains were among the about 80 million unique TCR beta chains that a later analysis counted. The method was immunoSEQ multiplex PCR; TCRdb's version includes in-frame clones alone and lacks a portion of them. V, J and clone size derive from that table, while D and trimming were established from the DNA sequence. Of roughly 190,000 clones detected, about 84% appear once; the ten largest clones hold less than 4.5%. In germline, CDR1 is SQVTM, CDR2 ANQGSEA. Between the trimmed V and J ends, which lost 6 bases and 3 bases, there was a span of 23 bases. The CDR3 totals 16 residues.

The genes are TRBV29-1 and TRBJ1-2, with D maybe TRBD1 (6 bases). This TCR was recovered from a man aged 50 or older in good health and CMV-seronegative. What was sequenced was PBMCs. CDR3 nucleotide sequence: TGCAGCGTGTCCGGACTGGGGGCCATTAAAGACTATGGCTACACCTTC. This codes for CSVSGLGAIKDYGYTF.